The 5 T cell receptor beta chains reported below all come from one sample, sequenced in a study of early T cells in non-severe SARS-CoV-2 infection. TCRdb itself ran the 5' RACE reads through MiXCR, one entry per CDR3 protein. The profile shows approximately 40,000 distinct CDR3 sequences, 5.5% to 7.5% of them singletons. The specimen comprised whole blood, sampled at baseline. These receptors were collected from an adult who was a healthcare worker with PCR-confirmed SARS-CoV-2 infection or an uninfected control (not recorded which).

This clonotype was picked up a small number of times. V gene TRBV7-2 combines with J gene TRBJ2-7; D gene uncertain. CDR3 length equals 13 residues. CDR1 and CDR2 (germline): SGHTA, FQGNSA. V was pared by 3 bases and J by 7 bases, with 13 bases between. CDR3 sequence: CASSLGTVREQYF. The CDR3 region has the DNA TGTGCCAGCAGCTTGGGAACAGTGCGGGAGCAGTACTTC.

This clonotype turned up a few times. V usage is TRBV20-1 and J usage is TRBJ2-7; D remains unclear. V was clipped by 5 bases and J by 4 bases, with 6 bases between them. In germline, CDR1 is DFQATT, CDR2 SNEGSKA (reference sequence). The CDR3 sequence is 10 residues long. CDR3 region: CSAAKYEQYF. CDR3 DNA: TGCAGTGCTGCGAAATACGAGCAGTACTTC.

This clonotype has ten or more counts. The rearrangement joins TRBV12-3 or TRBV12-4 to TRBJ2-7, with 8 bases matching TRBD1. The trim removed 5 bases at V and 7 bases at J, leaving 13 bases unmatched. This CDR3 is 15 amino acids long. In DNA, the CDR3 is TGTGCCAGCAGTCGATCAGGGGGCTCTACTGAGGAGCAGTACTTC. Its protein product is CASSRSGGSTEEQYF.

The CDR3: CATGTSGGYNEQFF. CDR3 coding DNA: TGTGCCACTGGGACTAGCGGGGGCTACAATGAGCAGTTCTTC. V gene TRBV10-3 combines with J gene TRBJ2-1, with TRBD2 matching over 14 bases. CDR3 length: 14 residues. V was clipped by 10 bases and J by 3 bases; unmatched bases: 2. Per germline, CDR1 ENHRY and CDR2 SYGVKD.

This clonotype was counted many times. The chain joins TRBV6-6 to TRBJ2-3, with a possible D match to TRBD2 (5 bases). There are 13 residues in the CDR3. The V end was cut by 6 bases, the J end by 2 bases, with 9 bases between. Germline V gene data show CDR1 as MNHNY and CDR2 as SVGAGI (reference sequence). CDR3 bases: TGTGCCAGCAGACGGGATGCCACAGATACGCAGTATTTT. Translated, it gives CASRRDATDTQYF.